The source of this T cell receptor (beta chain) is a study of graft-versus-host responses after intestinal transplantation (dated by TCRdb to the early 2020s). Looking at the study overall: The transplants that recipients received were multivisceral, liver-intestinal, or isolated intestinal. Every recipient was given anti-thymocyte globulin induction, then maintenance tacrolimus and steroids for about three years. Graft-versus-host and host-versus-graft alloreactive T cell clones were tracked in the graft, circulation and bone marrow after intestinal transplantation using bulk TCR-beta CDR3 sequencing. Alloreactive clones were identified by sequencing pre-transplant mixed lymphocyte reaction products and comparing them with unstimulated pre-transplant donor and recipient T cells. A cohort of 24 intestinal transplant recipients, including one retransplant, was enrolled, and a few patients lacking pretransplant specimens were excluded. A peak of at least 4% donor T cells among recipient peripheral blood mononuclear cells was the definition used for donor T cell macrochimerism. Instead of going to the commercial service, samples from a few later patients were sequenced in-house on an Illumina MiSeq and processed with MiXCR. Summary of the overall study and its limitations: GvH clones were found in recipient bone marrow, and some of the GvH clones appeared earlier in ileal mucosa or blood, which is consistent with an intestinal mucosal origin. Patients with donor T cell macrochimerism had high GvH to HvG T cell clonal ratios in their allografts. Early after transplant, declines in HvG clones were associated with peak levels of circulating GvH clones. The conclusions were limited by the relatively low number and heterogeneity of the intestinal transplant patients.

Concerning this clone itself: Its target antigen remains unknown. One base away there is no much larger clone; base qualities are not given.

To prepare the library, the immunoSEQ multiplex PCR assay was applied. For most patients, high-throughput TCR-beta CDR3 sequencing of genomic DNA was performed by Adaptive Biotechnologies. The authors processed their data as follows. TCR sequencing data were retrieved from Adaptive's ImmunoSEQ software for roughly 17 patients, whereas three other patients were processed with MiXCR and VDJtools. CDR3 nucleotide sequences shared between donor and recipient were removed because their origin could not be assigned. At least 2-fold expansion over unstimulated cells and a minimum CFSE-low frequency of 0.002% (template counts) or 0.001% (read counts) were required for clones to be classified as alloreactive. Mappable clones were those detected in sequenced pre-transplant spleen, lymph node, or MLR CFSE-low populations of the donor or recipient. Cumulative frequency of alloreactive clones was calculated as a percentage of all sequences weighted by copy number. TCRdb re-hosts the immuneACCESS table, in-frame sequences only. Its copies lack some clones; in the studies checked, an unresolved V gene accounts for under half of them, and the cause for the rest is not known. That table furnishes V, J and clone size, whereas the DNA furnished D and trimming. The sample data list some 9,300 clones, and about 90% of these were observed just once. The top ten clonotypes cover 2.3% of the sample.

Blood samples were collected up to 4 times in the first month after transplant and then at least monthly when available. The germline V end is reduced by 2 bases and the J end by 3 bases; junction bases left unmatched: 8. The CDR3 covers 16 residues, taking in both the cysteine and the phenylalanine. The only DNA kept is the CDR3, 48 bases in frame from the first base. CDR1 and CDR2, looked up from the germline V gene (reference sequence), are MNHEY and SMNVEV. The sequence was collected from a human patient who received an intestinal transplant, so some T cells may come from the graft donor. The rearranged segments are TRBV27 and TRBJ2-7; 9 junctional bases match TRBD2. The sequencing here drew on PBMCs, taken roughly 46 days after intestinal transplant. The base sequence is TGTGCCAGCAGTTTAAGTAGCGGGAGTTACCTCTACGAGCAGTACTTC. Translation gives CASSLSSGSYLYEQYF.